This T cell receptor (beta chain) was profiled in a study of blood T cells in healthy people across ages. A second about 7 to 11 cycle PCR used barcoded and J-beta primers. TCRdb ran MiXCR on the 5' RACE reads and lists one entry per CDR3 protein. The sample yields about 1.7 million distinct CDR3 sequences, roughly 27% seen once. The CDR3 spans 14 residues. In germline, CDR1 is DFQATT, CDR2 SNEGSKA (reference sequence). Notes on this clonotype: Its antigen remains unknown.

Broader study findings: Greater diversity and more naive CD4+ cells were seen in long-lived donors than in aged donors. What prevented conclusive comparison of naive and antigen-experienced cells was that PBMCs were unsorted.

The sequenced material came from blood. V and J are TRBV20-1 and TRBJ2-1, with 10 bases lining up with TRBD1. This TCR was recovered from a woman aged 25 to 39 in good health. The chain's CDR3 is CRAWDRGMSNEQFF. The CDR3 DNA reads TGCAGGGCTTGGGACAGGGGAATGAGTAATGAGCAGTTCTTC.